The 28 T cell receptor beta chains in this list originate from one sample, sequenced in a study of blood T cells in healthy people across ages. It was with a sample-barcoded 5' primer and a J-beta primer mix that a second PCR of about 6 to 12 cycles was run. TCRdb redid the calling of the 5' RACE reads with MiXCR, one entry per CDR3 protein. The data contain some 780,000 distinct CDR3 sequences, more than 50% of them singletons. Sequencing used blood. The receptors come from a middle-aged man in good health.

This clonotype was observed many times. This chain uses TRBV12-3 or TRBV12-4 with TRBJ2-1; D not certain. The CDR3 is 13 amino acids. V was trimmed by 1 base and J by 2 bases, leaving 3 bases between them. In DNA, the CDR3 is TGTGCCAGCAGTTTAGGGACCTACAATGAGCAGTTCTTC. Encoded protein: CASSLGTYNEQFF.

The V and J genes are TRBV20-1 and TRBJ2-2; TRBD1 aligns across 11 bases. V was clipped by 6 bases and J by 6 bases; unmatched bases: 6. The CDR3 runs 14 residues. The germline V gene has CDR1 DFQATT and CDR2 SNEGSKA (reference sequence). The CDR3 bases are TGCAGTGCCCCTGGACAGGGGGCGTCCGGGGAGCTGTTTTTT. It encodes CSAPGQGASGELFF.

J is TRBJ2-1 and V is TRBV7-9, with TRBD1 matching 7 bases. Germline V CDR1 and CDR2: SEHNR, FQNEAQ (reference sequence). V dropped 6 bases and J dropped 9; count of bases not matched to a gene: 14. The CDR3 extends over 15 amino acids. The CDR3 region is CASRPDRPGWGEQFF. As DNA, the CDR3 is TGTGCCAGCAGACCGGACAGGCCGGGTTGGGGTGAGCAGTTCTTC. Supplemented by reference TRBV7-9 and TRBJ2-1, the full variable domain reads DTGVSQNPRHKITKRGQNVTFRCDPISEHNRLYWYRQTLGQGPEFLTYFQNEAQLEKSRLLSDRFSAERPKGSFSTLEIQRTEQGDSAMYLCASRPDRPGWGEQFFGPGTRLTVL.

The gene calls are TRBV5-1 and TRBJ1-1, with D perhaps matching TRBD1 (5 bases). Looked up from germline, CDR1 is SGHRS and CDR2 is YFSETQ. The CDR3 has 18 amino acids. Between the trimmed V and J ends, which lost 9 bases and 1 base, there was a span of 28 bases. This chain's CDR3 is CATRAPPGTLRENTEAFF. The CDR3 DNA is TGCGCCACCAGGGCACCGCCCGGGACTCTCAGGGAGAACACTGAAGCTTTCTTT.

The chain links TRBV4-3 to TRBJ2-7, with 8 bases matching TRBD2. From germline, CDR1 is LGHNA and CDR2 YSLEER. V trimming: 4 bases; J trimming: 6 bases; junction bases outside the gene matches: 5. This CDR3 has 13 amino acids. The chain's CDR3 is CASSPGLGVEQYF. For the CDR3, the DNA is TGCGCCAGCAGCCCGGGACTAGGGGTCGAGCAGTACTTC.

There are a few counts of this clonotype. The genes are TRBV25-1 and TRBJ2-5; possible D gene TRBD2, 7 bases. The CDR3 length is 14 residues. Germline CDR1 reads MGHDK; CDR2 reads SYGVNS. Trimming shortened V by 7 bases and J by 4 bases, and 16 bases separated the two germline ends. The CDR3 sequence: CASNWGGAGETQYF. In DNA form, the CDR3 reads TGTGCCAGCAATTGGGGGGGGGCCGGAGAGACCCAGTACTTC. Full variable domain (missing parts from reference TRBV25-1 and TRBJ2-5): EADIYQTPRYLVIGTGKKITLECSQTMGHDKMYWYQQDPGMELHLIHYSYGVNSTEKGDLSSESTVSRIRTEHFPLTLESARPSHTSQYLCASNWGGAGETQYFGPGTRLLVL.

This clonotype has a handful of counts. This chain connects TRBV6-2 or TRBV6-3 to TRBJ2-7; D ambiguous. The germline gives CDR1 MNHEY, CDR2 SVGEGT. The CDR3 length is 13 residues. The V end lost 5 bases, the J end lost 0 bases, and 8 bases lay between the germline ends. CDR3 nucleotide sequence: TGTGCCAGCAGTGGGGAATTCTCCTACGAGCAGTACTTC. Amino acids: CASSGEFSYEQYF.

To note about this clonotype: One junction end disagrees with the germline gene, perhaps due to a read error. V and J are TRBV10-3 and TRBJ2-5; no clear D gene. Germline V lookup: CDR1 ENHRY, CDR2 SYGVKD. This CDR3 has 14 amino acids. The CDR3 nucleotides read TGTGCCGTCAGTGACGGTCAGTACCAAGAGACCCAGTACTTC. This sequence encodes CAVSDGQYQETQYF.

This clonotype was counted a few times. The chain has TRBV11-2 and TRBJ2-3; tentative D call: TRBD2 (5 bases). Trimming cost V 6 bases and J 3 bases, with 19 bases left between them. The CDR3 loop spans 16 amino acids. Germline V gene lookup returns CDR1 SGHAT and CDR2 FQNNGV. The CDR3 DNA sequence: TGTGCCAGCAGACCCACTAGTGGACCGAATACAGATACGCAGTATTTT. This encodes CASRPTSGPNTDTQYF.

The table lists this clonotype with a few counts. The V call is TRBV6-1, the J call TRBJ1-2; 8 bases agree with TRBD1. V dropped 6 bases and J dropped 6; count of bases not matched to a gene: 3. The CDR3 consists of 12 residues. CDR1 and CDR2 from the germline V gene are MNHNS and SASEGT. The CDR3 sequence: CASRADRDGYTF. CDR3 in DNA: TGTGCCAGCAGGGCGGACAGGGATGGCTACACCTTC.

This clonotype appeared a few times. The CDR3 DNA sequence: TGTGCCAGCAGTGACTCTCTGGGGGGCGTCACCGGGGAGCTGTTTTTT. Its translation: CASSDSLGGVTGELFF. V and J are TRBV6-4 and TRBJ2-2; D could derive from TRBD1 or TRBD2 (6 bases each). The CDR3 loop spans 16 amino acids. Trimming pared 0 bases from V and 4 bases from J, leaving 12 bases between. In germline, CDR1 is MRHNA, CDR2 SNTAGT.

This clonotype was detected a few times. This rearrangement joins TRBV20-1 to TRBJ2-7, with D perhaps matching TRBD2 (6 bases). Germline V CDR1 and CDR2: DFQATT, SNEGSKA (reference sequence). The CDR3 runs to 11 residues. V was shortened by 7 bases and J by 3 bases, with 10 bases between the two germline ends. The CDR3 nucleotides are TGCAGTGTTGGGGGACTCTACGAGCAGTACTTC. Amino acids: CSVGGLYEQYF.

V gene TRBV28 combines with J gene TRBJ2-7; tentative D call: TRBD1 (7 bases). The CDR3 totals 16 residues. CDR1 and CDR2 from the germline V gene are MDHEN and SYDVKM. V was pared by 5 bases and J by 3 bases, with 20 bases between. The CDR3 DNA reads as TGTGCCAGCAGTCTACGACAGGGACTTCTCAACTACGAGCAGTACTTC. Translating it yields CASSLRQGLLNYEQYF.

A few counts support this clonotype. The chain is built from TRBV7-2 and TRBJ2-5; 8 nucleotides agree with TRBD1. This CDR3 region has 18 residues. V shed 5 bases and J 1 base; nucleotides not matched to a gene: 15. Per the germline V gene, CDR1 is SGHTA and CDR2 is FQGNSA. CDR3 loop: CASSPRPGQGAFQETQYF. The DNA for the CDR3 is TGTGCCAGCAGCCCCCGACCCGGACAGGGAGCCTTCCAAGAGACCCAGTACTTC. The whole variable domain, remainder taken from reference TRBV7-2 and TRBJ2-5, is GAGVSQSPSNKVTEKGKDVELRCDPISGHTALYWYRQSLGQGLEFLIYFQGNSAPDKSGLPSDRFSAERTGGSVSTLTIQRTQQEDSAVYLCASSPRPGQGAFQETQYFGPGTRLLVL.

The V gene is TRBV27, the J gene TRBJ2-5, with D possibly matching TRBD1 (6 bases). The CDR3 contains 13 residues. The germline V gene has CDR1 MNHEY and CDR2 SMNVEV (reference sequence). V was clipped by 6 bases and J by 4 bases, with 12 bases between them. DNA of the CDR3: TGTGCCAGCAGACTGACAGGAAGAGAGACCCAGTACTTC. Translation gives CASRLTGRETQYF.

In nucleotides, the CDR3 is TGCAGTGCGCCCGGGACAGGGGCAGAGAACACCGGGGAGCTGTTTTTT. Its protein is CSAPGTGAENTGELFF. The gene calls are TRBV20-1 and TRBJ2-2; 10 bases fit TRBD1. V lost 6 bases to trimming and J lost 1 base; unmatched junction nucleotides: 8. The CDR3 sequence is 16 residues long. Germline CDR1 is DFQATT and CDR2 is SNEGSKA (reference sequence).

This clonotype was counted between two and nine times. Written as DNA, the CDR3 is TGTGCCAGCAGTTTAGAGGGGGGCAGCTCTGGGGCCAACGTCCTGACTTTC. This sequence encodes CASSLEGGSSGANVLTF. The chain links TRBV28 to TRBJ2-6; D may correspond to TRBD1 or TRBD2 (6 bases each). V was trimmed by 2 bases and J by 0 bases, leaving 11 bases between them. Germline V gene lookup returns CDR1 MDHEN and CDR2 SYDVKM. The CDR3 is 17 amino acids. Complete variable domain (other parts from reference TRBV28 and TRBJ2-6): DVKVTQSSRYLVKRTGEKVFLECVQDMDHENMFWYRQDPGLGLRLIYFSYDVKMKEKGDIPEGYSVSREKKERFSLILESASTNQTSMYLCASSLEGGSSGANVLTFGAGSRLTVL.

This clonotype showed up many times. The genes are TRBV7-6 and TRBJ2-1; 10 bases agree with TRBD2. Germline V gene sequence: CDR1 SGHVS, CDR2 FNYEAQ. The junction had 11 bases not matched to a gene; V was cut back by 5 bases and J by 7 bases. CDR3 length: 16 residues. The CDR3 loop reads CASSQGPGTSANEQFF. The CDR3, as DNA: TGTGCCAGCAGCCAGGGTCCGGGGACTAGCGCAAATGAGCAGTTCTTC.

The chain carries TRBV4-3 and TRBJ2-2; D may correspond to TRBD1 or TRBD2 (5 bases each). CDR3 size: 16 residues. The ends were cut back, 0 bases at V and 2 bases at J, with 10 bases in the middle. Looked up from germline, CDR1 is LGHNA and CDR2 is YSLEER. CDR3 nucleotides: TGCGCCAGCAGCCAAGAGTGGGGGTTCAACACCGGGGAGCTGTTTTTT. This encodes CASSQEWGFNTGELFF.

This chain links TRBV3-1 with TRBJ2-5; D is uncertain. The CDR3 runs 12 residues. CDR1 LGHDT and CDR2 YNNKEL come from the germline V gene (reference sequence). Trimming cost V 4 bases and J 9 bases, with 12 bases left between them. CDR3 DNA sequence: TGTGCCAGCAGCCCTGGAGCTGCGTCCCAGTACTTC. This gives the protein CASSPGAASQYF.

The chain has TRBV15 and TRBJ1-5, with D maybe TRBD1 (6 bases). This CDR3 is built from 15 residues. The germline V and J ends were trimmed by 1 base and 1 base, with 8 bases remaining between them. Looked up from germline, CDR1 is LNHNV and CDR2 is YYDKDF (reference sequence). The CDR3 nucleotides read TGTGCCACCAGCAGAGCAGGGGCCAGCAATCAGCCCCAGCATTTT. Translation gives CATSRAGASNQPQHF.

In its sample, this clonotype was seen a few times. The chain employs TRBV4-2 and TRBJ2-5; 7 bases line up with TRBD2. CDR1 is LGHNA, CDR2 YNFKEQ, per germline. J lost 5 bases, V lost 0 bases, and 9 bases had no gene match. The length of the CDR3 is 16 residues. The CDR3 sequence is CASSQDQRGMEETQYF. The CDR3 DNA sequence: TGTGCCAGCAGCCAAGATCAGCGGGGAATGGAGGAGACCCAGTACTTC.

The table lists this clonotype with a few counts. The chain's CDR3 is CSAETGGNYGYTF. CDR3 bases: TGCAGTGCAGAAACAGGGGGCAACTATGGCTACACCTTC. The rearrangement links TRBV20-1 to TRBJ1-2; 9 nucleotides agree with TRBD1. Trimming removed 6 bases from V and 2 bases from J; junction bases left unmatched: 4. This CDR3 has 13 residues. CDR1 DFQATT and CDR2 SNEGSKA come from the germline V gene (reference sequence).

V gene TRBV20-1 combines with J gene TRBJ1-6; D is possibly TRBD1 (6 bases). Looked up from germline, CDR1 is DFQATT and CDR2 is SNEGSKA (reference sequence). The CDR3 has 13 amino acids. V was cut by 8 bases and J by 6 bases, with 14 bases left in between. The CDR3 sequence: CSTYREPNSPLHF. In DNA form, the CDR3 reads TGCAGTACCTACAGGGAACCTAATTCACCCCTCCACTTT.

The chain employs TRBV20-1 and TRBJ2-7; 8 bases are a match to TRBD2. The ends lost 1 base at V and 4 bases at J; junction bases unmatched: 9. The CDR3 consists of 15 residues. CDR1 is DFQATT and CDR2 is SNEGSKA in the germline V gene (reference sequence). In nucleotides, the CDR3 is TGCAGTGCTAGAGTCGCCGGGACTAGTCCATACGAGCAGTACTTC. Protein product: CSARVAGTSPYEQYF.

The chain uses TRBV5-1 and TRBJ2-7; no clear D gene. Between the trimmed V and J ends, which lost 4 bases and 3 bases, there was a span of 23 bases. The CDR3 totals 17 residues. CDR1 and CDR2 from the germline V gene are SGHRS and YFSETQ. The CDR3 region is CASSPATQEPIVYEQYF. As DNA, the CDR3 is TGCGCCAGCAGCCCGGCGACGCAGGAGCCCATCGTCTACGAGCAGTACTTC.

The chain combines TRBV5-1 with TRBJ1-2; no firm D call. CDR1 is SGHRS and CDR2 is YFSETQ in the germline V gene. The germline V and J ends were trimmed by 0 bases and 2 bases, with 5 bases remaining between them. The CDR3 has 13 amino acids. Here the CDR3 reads CASSLVRNYGYTF. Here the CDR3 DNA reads TGCGCCAGCAGCTTGGTTAGGAACTATGGCTACACCTTC.

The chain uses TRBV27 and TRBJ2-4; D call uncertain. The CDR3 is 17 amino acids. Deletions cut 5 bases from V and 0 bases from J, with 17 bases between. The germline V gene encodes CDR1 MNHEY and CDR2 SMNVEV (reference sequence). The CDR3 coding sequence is TGTGCCAGCAGTCCATCCCGGACCCGGTCAGCCAAAAACATTCAGTACTTC. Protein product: CASSPSRTRSAKNIQYF.